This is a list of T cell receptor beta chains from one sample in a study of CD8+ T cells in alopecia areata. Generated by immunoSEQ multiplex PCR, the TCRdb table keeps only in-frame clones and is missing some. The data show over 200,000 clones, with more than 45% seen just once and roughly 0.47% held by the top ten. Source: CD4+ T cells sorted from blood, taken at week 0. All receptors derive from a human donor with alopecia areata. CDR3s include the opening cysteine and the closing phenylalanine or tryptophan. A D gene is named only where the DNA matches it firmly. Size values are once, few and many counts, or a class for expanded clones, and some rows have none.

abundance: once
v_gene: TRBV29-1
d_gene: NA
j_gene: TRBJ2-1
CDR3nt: TGCAGCGCCATATCAGGGAGCTCCTACAATGAGCAGTTCTTC
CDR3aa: CSAISGSSYNEQFF

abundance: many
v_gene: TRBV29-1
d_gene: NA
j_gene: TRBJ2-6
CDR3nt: TGCAGCGTTGCAAGGGACACTGACTCTGGGGCCAACGTCCTGACTTTC
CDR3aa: CSVARDTDSGANVLTF

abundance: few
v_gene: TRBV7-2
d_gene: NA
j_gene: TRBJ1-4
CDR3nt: TGTGCCAGCAGCTCGACAGGATCTGGGGAAAAACTGTTTTTT
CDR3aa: CASSSTGSGEKLFF

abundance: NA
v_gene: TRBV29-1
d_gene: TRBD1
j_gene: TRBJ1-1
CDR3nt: TGCAGCGTAGGGACAGGGGGAATTATTATGAACACTGAAGCTTTCTTT
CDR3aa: CSVGTGGIIMNTEAFF

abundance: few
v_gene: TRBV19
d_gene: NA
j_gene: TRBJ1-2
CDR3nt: TGTGCCAGTAGTGTTCAGCTTTCCTATGGCTACACCTTC
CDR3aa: CASSVQLSYGYTF

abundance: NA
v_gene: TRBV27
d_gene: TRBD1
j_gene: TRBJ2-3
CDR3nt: TGTGCCAGCAGTCTCGACAGGGGGCGGTCAGATACGCAGTATTTT
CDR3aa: CASSLDRGRSDTQYF

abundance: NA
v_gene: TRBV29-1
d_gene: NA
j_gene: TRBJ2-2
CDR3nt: TGCAGCGTTAAGTGGGGGAACACCGGGGAGCTGTTTTTT
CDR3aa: CSVKWGNTGELFF

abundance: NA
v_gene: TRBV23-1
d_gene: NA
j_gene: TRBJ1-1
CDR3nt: TGCGCCAGATACAAAGCTTTCTTT
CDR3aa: CARYKAFF

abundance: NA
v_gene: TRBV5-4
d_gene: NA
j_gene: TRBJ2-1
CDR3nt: TGTGCCAGCAGCGGACCCGGGACACCGTTCTTC
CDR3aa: CASSGPGTPFF

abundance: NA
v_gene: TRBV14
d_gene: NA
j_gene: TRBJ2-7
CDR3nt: TGTGCCAGCAGCCAAGATCTTAGTCCTGGCTACTCCTACGAGCAGTACTTC
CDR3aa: CASSQDLSPGYSYEQYF

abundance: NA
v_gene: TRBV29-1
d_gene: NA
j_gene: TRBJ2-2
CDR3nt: TGCAGCGTTGAGTCTTCTCCCGGGGAGCTGTTTTTT
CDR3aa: CSVESSPGELFF

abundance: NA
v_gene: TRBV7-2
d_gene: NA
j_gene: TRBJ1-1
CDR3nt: TGTGCCAGCAGCACCGAAGGGGGGTTCTCTGAAGCTTTCTTT
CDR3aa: CASSTEGGFSEAFF

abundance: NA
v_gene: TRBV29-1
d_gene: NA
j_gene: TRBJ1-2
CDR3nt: TGCAGCGTTGAAGATCGTGGCAGGTTCCGTGGCTACACCTTC
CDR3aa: CSVEDRGRFRGYTF

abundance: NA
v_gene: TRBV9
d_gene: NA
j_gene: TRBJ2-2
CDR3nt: TGTGCCAGCCGAGAGGGGGGCGGCACCGGGGAGCTGTTTTTT
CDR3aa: CASREGGGTGELFF

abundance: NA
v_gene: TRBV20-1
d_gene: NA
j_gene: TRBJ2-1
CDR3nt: TGCAGTGGGCTAGCGAGAGATGAGCAGTTCTTC
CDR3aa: CSGLARDEQFF

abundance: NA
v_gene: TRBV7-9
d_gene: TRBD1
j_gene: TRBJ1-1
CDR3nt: TGTGCCAGCAGCTTAGTAAATCGGACAGGGGGCACTGAAGCTTTCTTT
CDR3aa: CASSLVNRTGGTEAFF

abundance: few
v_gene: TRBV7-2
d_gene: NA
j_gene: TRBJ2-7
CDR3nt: TGTGCCAGCAAAAACTACGGGGCACCCTACGAGCAGTACTTC
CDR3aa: CASKNYGAPYEQYF

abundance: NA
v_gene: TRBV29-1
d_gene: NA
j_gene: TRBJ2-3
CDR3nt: TGCAGCGCTAGGTCCACAGATACGCAGTATTTT
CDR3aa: CSARSTDTQYF

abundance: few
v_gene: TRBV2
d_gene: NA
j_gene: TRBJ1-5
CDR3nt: TGTGCCAGCCAAGGGGGAGGGAAGCCCCAGCATTTT
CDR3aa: CASQGGGKPQHF

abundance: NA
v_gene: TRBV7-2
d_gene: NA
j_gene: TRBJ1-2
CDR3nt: TGTGCCAGCAGCTTATCACCAGAAAACTATGGCTACACCTTC
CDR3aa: CASSLSPENYGYTF

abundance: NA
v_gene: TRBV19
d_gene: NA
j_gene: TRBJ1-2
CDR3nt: TGTGCCAGTAGTCTCTACCGCTCCCGATCTTCCAACGGCAGGCTTAACTATGGCTACACCTTC
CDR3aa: CASSLYRSRSSNGRLNYGYTF

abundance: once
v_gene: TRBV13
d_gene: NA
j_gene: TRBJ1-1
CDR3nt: TGTGCCAGCAGCTTAACCACCCCCACTGAAGCTTTCTTT
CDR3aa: CASSLTTPTEAFF

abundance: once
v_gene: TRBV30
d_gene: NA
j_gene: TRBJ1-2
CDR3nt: TGTGCCTGGAGTCTAAACGGCGCAGCTAACTATGGCTACACCTTC
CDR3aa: CAWSLNGAANYGYTF

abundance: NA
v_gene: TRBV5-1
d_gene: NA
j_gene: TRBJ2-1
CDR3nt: TGCGCCAGCAGCTTGGGGAGGATGGGCAATGAGCAGTTCTTC
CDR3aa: CASSLGRMGNEQFF

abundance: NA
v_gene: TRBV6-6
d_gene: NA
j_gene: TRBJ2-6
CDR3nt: TGTGCCAGCCGAGGACGGGCCTCTGGGGCCAACGTCCTGACTTTC
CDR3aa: CASRGRASGANVLTF

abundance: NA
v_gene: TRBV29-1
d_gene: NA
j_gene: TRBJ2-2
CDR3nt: TGCAGCTTTCGGTGGGGGACCGGGGAGCTGTTTTTT
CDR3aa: CSFRWGTGELFF